These T cell receptor beta chains were read from a single sample in a study of shared clonotypes between healthy human individuals. Only in-frame clones appear in the TCRdb table, and some are missing; sequencing was by immunoSEQ multiplex PCR. The profile shows approximately 470,000 clones, 65% to 85% of them singletons. Sequencing used PBMCs. These receptors were obtained from a woman between 40 and 55 years old in good health. Some clones in this sample may be carry-over from other donors' samples. The CDR3 runs from the conserved cysteine through the conserved F or W. A D gene is named only where the DNA matches it firmly. Size values are once, few and many counts, or a class for expanded clones, and some rows have none.

>15|-|-|TRBJ2-7|TRBV6-6
TGTGCCAGCAGCCGACGATCCTGGGTGTGGGACGAGCAGTACTTC
CASSRRSWVWDEQYF
>16|TRBD2|-|TRBJ2-5|TRBV2
TGTGCCAGCTTAAGAACTCCGGGACTAGCCATAGAGACCCAGTACTTC
CASLRTPGLAIETQYF
>17|-|-|TRBJ1-4|TRBV9
TGTGCCAGCAGCGTAGCTACTGGGGCAGGGCGAAATGAAAAACTGTTTTTT
CASSVATGAGRNEKLFF
>17|-|-|TRBJ2-4|TRBV19
TGTGCCAGTAGCGCCATCCCCGGGTACGGAGCCAAAAACATTCAGTACTTC
CASSAIPGYGAKNIQYF
>14|TRBD1|-|TRBJ1-1|TRBV6-5
TGTGCCAGCAGCAACGGGGACAGCAACACTGAAGCTTTCTTT
CASSNGDSNTEAFF
>12|TRBD1|-|TRBJ2-7|TRBV2
TGTGCCAGCAAACGACAGGGGTACGAGCAGTACTTC
CASKRQGYEQYF
>15|-|-|TRBJ2-2|TRBV11-3
TGTGCCAGCAGCCCCAGCGACAAACTAGCCGGGGAGCTGTTTTTT
CASSPSDKLAGELFF
>14|-|-|TRBJ2-5|TRBV6-5
TGTGCCAGCAGTTACTCTAGCAGGCAAGAGACCCAGTACTTC
CASSYSSRQETQYF
>15|-|-|TRBJ2-3|TRBV7-2
TGTGCCAGCAGCGGGGGCGGGAGAAGGTCAGATACGCAGTATTTT
CASSGGGRRSDTQYF
>15|TRBD1|-|TRBJ1-4|TRBV5-1
TGCGCCAGCAGCTTGGAGGGGACAGGGGTCGAAAAACTGTTTTTT
CASSLEGTGVEKLFF
>14|-|-|TRBJ2-1|TRBV14
TGTGCCAGCAGCCAAAACCCGTTTGACAATGAGCAGCTCTTC
CASSQNPFDNEQLF
>16|-|many|TRBJ2-5|TRBV14
TGTGCCAGCAGCCAAGTGGGGGGATTGTACCAAGAGACCCAGTACTTC
CASSQVGGLYQETQYF
>14|TRBD1|few|TRBJ1-2|TRBV28
TGTGCCAGCAGTTTATTAACAGGGGGGTACGGCTACACCTTC
CASSLLTGGYGYTF
>12|-|-|TRBJ2-1|TRBV2
TGTGCCAGCAGTCTTAGTTTCAATGAGCAGTTCTTC
CASSLSFNEQFF
>16|TRBD2|-|TRBJ2-7|TRBV30
TGTGCCTGGAGTGCCGGATATGGTGGGAGGGTCTACGAGCAGTACTTC
CAWSAGYGGRVYEQYF
>15|-|-|TRBJ1-5|TRBV5-1
TGCGCCAGCAGCTTGGGGGACGAGAGGGAGCAGCCCCAGCATTTT
CASSLGDEREQPQHF
>14|TRBD1|-|TRBJ1-1|TRBV10-3
TGTGCCATCAGTAAGGGGACAGTGAACACTGAAGCTTTCTTT
CAISKGTVNTEAFF
>15|TRBD2|-|TRBJ2-1|TRBV29-1
TGCAGCGCGGACGCCGGGACTAGCGGGTCGTATGAGCAGTTCTTC
CSADAGTSGSYEQFF
>13|-|many|TRBJ2-7|TRBV2
TGTGCCAGCAGTCCCGGCGCGACCTACGAGCAGTACTTC
CASSPGATYEQYF
>13|TRBD1|-|TRBJ2-5|TRBV6-4
TGTGCCAGCTCCAGGGACAGACAAGAGACCCAGTACTTC
CASSRDRQETQYF
>13|-|-|TRBJ1-4|TRBV6-5
TGTGCCAGCAGCCCAGGGGTAGATGAAAAACTGTTTTTT
CASSPGVDEKLFF
>12|-|once|TRBJ1-1|TRBV7-2
TGTGCCAGCCGGACCTTTAACACTGAAGCTTTCTTT
CASRTFNTEAFF
>14|TRBD1|-|TRBJ2-7|TRBV9
TGTGCCAGCAGCGTAACAGGGGGTGGTCCCGAGCAGTACTTC
CASSVTGGGPEQYF
>15|-|-|TRBJ1-2|TRBV5-1
TGCGCCAGCAGCTCCTGGGACCCTAGGAACTATGGCTACACCTTC
CASSSWDPRNYGYTF
>13|TRBD1|-|TRBJ1-5|TRBV30
TGTGCCTGGAGCGGGGACAGGGCCCAGCCCCAGCATTTT
CAWSGDRAQPQHF
>11|-|-|TRBJ2-1|TRBV29-1
TGCAGCGGGGAATACTACAATGAGCAGTTCTTC
CSGEYYNEQFF
>15|-|-|TRBJ2-1|TRBV5-1
TGCGCCAGCAGCGAAACGGGACGGATTAACAATGAGCAGTTCTTC
CASSETGRINNEQFF
>15|TRBD2|-|TRBJ2-3|TRBV5-1
TGCGCCAGCAGCGTAGCGGGAGGGCCCACAGATACGCAGTATTTT
CASSVAGGPTDTQYF
>17|-|-|TRBJ1-3|TRBV6-1
TGTGCCAGCAGTGAACAACCCGGGACGAACTCTGGAAACACCATATATTTT
CASSEQPGTNSGNTIYF
>15|TRBD1|-|TRBJ2-1|TRBV7-3
TGTGCCAGCAGCGCAAGACAGGGCCGCTACAATGAGCAGTTCTTC
CASSARQGRYNEQFF
>15|-|-|TRBJ1-5|TRBV2
TGTGCCAGCAGTGTCGAGAGAGATTTCAATCAGCCCCAGCATTTT
CASSVERDFNQPQHF
>13|-|-|TRBJ2-5|TRBV6-1
TGTGCCAGCAGTGAGATTCGTCGGGAGACCCAGTACTTC
CASSEIRRETQYF
>15|-|-|TRBJ2-4|TRBV9
TGTGCCAGCAGCCCGGTGGTTGGGGGAACAAACATTCAGTACTTC
CASSPVVGGTNIQYF
>16|-|-|TRBJ2-6|TRBV18
TGTGCCAGCTCCAGCACTCTGGGCTCTGGGGCCAACGTCCTGACTTTC
CASSSTLGSGANVLTF
>14|-|few|TRBJ2-7|TRBV6-1
TGTGCCAGCAGTGAATGGCGGATATCCTACGAGCAGTACTTC
CASSEWRISYEQYF
>12|-|-|TRBJ1-2|TRBV6-1
TGTGCCAGCAGATCCCGACAGGCAGGATACACCTTC
CASRSRQAGYTF
>15|TRBD1|few|TRBJ2-2|TRBV28
TGTGCCAGCAGTTTGGGACAGGGGTGGACCGGGGAGCTGTTTTTT
CASSLGQGWTGELFF
>15|TRBD1|-|TRBJ2-1|TRBV5-6
TGTGCCAGCATCAACAGGGGACAGGGCAGGAATGAGCAGTTCTTC
CASINRGQGRNEQFF
>13|-|-|TRBJ1-1|TRBV19
TGTGCCAGTAGTATTTCAGTGAACACTGAAGCTTTCTTT
CASSISVNTEAFF
>15|-|-|TRBJ1-2|TRBV28
TGTGCCAGCAGTTCCCGGGACGGGAGAAACTATGGCTACACCTTC
CASSSRDGRNYGYTF
>12|-|-|TRBJ1-2|TRBV2
TGTGCCAGCGGGTTGTATCGAGATGGCTACACCTTC
CASGLYRDGYTF
>13|-|-|TRBJ2-7|TRBV4-1
TGCGCCAGCAGCCAAGAGACTGTCTACGAGCAGTACTTC
CASSQETVYEQYF
>18|TRBD1|-|TRBJ2-1|TRBV4-3
TGCGCCAGCAGCCAACGGCCGGTGGGACAGGGGCCTCCGAATGAGCAGTTCTTC
CASSQRPVGQGPPNEQFF
>15|-|-|TRBJ2-5|TRBV6-1
TGTGCCAGCCGTGCTCTCGGGACTCAGCAAGAGACCCAGTACTTC
CASRALGTQQETQYF
>12|-|-|TRBJ1-2|TRBV7-2
TGTGCCAGCAGCTTAGTGGTGTATGGCTGCACCTTC
CASSLVVYGCTF
>14|TRBD2|-|TRBJ2-7|TRBV10-3
TGTGCCATCAGTGCCGGGAGGGGATCCTACGAGCAGTACTTC
CAISAGRGSYEQYF
>15|-|-|TRBJ1-5|TRBV5-1
TGCGCCAGCAGCACGGGGGCCGAAGACAATCAGCCCCAGCATTTT
CASSTGAEDNQPQHF
>13|TRBD1|-|TRBJ1-4|TRBV30
TGTGCCTCGAACCGGGACAGGGGTGAAAAACTGTTTTTT
CASNRDRGEKLFF